This entry lists 9 T cell receptor beta chains sequenced from one sample in a study of Ad26.COV2.S vaccination and SARS-CoV-2 variants. Treatment in this sample: some 20 received Ad26.COV2.S at low or high dose, single or two shots; 5 received placebo; per-sample allocation not given. Day 63 following the first vaccine or placebo injection was when the samples were taken. TCRdb's table, derived via immunoSEQ multiplex PCR, lists solely in-frame clones and lacks some. The sample contains fewer than 800,000 clones, around 90% of which appear only once. The starting material was peripheral blood, obtained in a trial of Ad26.COV2.S vaccine versus placebo. These receptors originate from a person between 18 and 60 years old who received the Ad26.COV2.S COVID-19 vaccine or a placebo.

In the case of this clone: The same CDR3 also results from other DNA sequences found in this sample. The chain recombines TRBV27 with TRBJ2-2, with 9 bases fitting TRBD1. V lost 5 bases, J lost 4 bases, and 2 bases stayed unmatched. Germline V gene lookup returns CDR1 MNHEY and CDR2 SMNVEV (reference sequence). The CDR3 sequence is 14 residues long. The DNA for the CDR3 is TGTGCCAGCAGTCGACAGGGGGGCACCGGGGAGCTGTTTTTT. It specifies CASSRQGGTGELFF.

CDR3 DNA sequence: TGCAGCGTTGCGGGAGGTCCTGAAGCTTTCTTT. Its translation is CSVAGGPEAFF. The chain recombines TRBV29-1 with TRBJ1-1; no reliable D call. This CDR3 comprises 11 residues. Trimming pared 4 bases from V and 6 bases from J, leaving 9 bases between. CDR1 SQVTM and CDR2 ANQGSEA come from the germline V gene.

The chain has TRBV29-1 and TRBJ2-7; unclear D gene. V lost 5 bases, J lost 3 bases, and 8 bases lay in between. In germline, CDR1 is SQVTM, CDR2 ANQGSEA. This CDR3 spans 11 amino acids. CDR3 protein: CSVITLYEQYF. CDR3 in DNA: TGCAGCGTTATTACCCTCTACGAGCAGTACTTC.

This clone was detected once. The J gene is TRBJ1-1, the V gene TRBV4-1; D gene unclear. V lost 8 bases and J 1 base, leaving 14 bases between the germline ends. The CDR3 consists of 14 residues. Per germline, CDR1 MGHRA and CDR2 YSYEKL. Here the CDR3 DNA reads TGCGCCAGCCCTCAGTTCGATGGGAACACTGAAGCTTTCTTT. Translation gives CASPQFDGNTEAFF.

The chain combines TRBV20-1 with TRBJ2-7; 7 bases are shared with TRBD1. Germline loops: CDR1 DFQATT, CDR2 SNEGSKA (reference sequence). The CDR3 extends over 15 amino acids. J gave up 6 bases and V 3 bases, and 14 bases lay outside the gene matches. CDR3 sequence (DNA): TGCAGTGCTAGTCGAAGTGGGACAGCCCTAAGCGAGCAGTACTTC. Protein: CSASRSGTALSEQYF.

A note on this clone: Other DNA sequences in this sample translate to the same CDR3. The CDR3 region is CASSEQGNTIYF. The CDR3 DNA reads TGTGCCAGCAGTGAGCAAGGGAACACCATATATTTT. The rearrangement joins TRBV2 to TRBJ1-3, with D unresolved. This CDR3 comprises 12 residues. Germline values: CDR1 SNHLY, CDR2 FYNNEI. V was clipped by 3 bases and J by 7 bases, with 7 bases between them.

This clone was counted a single time. The chain couples TRBV6-5 to TRBJ2-7; no firm D call. Between the trimmed V and J ends, which lost 7 bases and 0 bases, there was a span of 7 bases. The V gene's germline CDR1 is MNHEY and CDR2 SVGAGI. This CDR3 has 12 amino acids. The CDR3 protein is CASNQVSYEQYF. In DNA, the CDR3 is TGTGCCAGCAATCAGGTCTCCTACGAGCAGTACTTC.

This chain links TRBV19 with TRBJ1-1; a weak D match, TRBD1 (5 bases). CDR3 size: 14 residues. The V end was cut by 4 bases, the J end by 2 bases, with 11 bases between. The germline gives CDR1 LNHDA, CDR2 SQIVND (reference sequence). The CDR3 DNA reads TGTGCCAGTAGTAGCGGGGGACCCAACACTGAAGCTTTCTTT. Translated: CASSSGGPNTEAFF.

The V and J genes are TRBV15 and TRBJ2-7; no firm D call. The CDR3 has 12 residues. V lost 4 bases, J lost 7 bases, and 11 bases lay in between. Germline assignment: CDR1 LNHNV and CDR2 YYDKDF (reference sequence). CDR3 DNA sequence: TGTGCCACCAGCACCAGCGCAGGAGAGCAGTACTTC. Encoded protein: CATSTSAGEQYF.